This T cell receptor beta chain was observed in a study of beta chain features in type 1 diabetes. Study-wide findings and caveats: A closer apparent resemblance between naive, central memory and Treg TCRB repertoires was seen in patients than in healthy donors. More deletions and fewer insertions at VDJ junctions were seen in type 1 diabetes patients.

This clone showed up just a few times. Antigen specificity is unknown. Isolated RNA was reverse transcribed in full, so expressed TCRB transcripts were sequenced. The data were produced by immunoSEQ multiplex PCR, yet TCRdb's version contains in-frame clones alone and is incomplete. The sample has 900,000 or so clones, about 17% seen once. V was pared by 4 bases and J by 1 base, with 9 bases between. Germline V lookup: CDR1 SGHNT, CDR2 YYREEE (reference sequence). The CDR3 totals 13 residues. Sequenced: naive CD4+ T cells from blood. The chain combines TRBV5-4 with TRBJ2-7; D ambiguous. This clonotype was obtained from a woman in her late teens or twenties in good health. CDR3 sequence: CASSRDQSYEQYF. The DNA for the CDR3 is TGTGCCAGCAGCCGTGACCAGTCCTACGAGCAGTACTTC.